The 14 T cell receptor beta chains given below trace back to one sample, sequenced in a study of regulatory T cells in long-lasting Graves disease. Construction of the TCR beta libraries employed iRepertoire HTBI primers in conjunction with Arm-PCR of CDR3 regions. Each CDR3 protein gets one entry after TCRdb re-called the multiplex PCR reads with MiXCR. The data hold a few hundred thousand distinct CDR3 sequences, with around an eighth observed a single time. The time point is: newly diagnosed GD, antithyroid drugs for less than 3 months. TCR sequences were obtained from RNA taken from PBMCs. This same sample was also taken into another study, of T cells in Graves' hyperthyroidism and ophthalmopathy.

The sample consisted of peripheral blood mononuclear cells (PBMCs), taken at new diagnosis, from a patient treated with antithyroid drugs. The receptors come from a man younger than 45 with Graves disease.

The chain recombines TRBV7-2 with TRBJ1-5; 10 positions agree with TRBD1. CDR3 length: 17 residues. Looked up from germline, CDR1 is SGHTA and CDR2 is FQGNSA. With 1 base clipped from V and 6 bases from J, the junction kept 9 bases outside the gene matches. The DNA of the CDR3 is TGTGCCAGCAGCTTAGAGCTGGACTGGACAGGGGGTCAGCCCCAGCATTTT. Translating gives CASSLELDWTGGQPQHF.

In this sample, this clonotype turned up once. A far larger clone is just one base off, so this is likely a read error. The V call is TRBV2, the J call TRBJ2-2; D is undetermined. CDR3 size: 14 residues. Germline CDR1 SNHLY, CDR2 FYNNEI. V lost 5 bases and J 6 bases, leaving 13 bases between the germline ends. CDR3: CASSLVRGAGELFF. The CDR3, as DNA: TGTGCCAGCAGTCTCGTCCGCGGCGCCGGGGAGCTGTTTTTT.

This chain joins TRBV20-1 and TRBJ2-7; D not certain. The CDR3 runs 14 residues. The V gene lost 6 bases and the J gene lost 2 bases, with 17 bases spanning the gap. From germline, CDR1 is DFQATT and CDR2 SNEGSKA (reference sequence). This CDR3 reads CSAVQRSLPYEQYF. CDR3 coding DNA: TGCAGTGCCGTACAGAGGAGTCTCCCCTACGAGCAGTACTTC.

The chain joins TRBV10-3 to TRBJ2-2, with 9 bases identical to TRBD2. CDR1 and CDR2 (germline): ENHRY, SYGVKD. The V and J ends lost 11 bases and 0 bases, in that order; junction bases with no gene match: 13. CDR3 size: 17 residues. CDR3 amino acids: CAAGGRGLLSNTGELFF. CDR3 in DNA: TGTGCCGCGGGGGGGAGGGGACTACTTTCGAACACCGGGGAGCTGTTTTTT.

CDR3: CSARGQGPTGELFF. The CDR3 bases are TGCAGTGCTAGAGGTCAGGGTCCCACCGGGGAGCTGTTTTTT. The J gene is TRBJ2-2, the V gene TRBV20-1, with D possibly matching TRBD1 (5 bases). Germline CDR1 is DFQATT and CDR2 is SNEGSKA (reference sequence). The CDR3 covers 14 residues. The V end was cut by 1 base, the J end by 4 bases, with 10 bases between.

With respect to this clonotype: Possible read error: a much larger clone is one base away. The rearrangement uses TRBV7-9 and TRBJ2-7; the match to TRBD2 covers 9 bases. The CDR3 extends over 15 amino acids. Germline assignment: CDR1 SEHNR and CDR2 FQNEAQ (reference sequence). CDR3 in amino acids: CPSSLMVAGAHEQYF. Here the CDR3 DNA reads TGTCCCAGCAGCTTAATGGTAGCGGGAGCCCACGAGCAGTACTTC.

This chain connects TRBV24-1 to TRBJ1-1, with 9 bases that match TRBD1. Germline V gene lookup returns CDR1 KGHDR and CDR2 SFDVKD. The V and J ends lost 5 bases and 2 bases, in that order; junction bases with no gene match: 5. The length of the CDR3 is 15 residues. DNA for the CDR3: TGTGCCACCAGTGCCACGACAGGGGGAAACACTGAAGCTTTCTTT. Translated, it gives CATSATTGGNTEAFF.

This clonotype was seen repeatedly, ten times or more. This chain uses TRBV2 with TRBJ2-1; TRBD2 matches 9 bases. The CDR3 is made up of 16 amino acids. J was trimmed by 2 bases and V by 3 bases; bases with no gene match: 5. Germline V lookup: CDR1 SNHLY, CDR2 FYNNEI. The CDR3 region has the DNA TGTGCCAGCAGTGACGGGAAGCGGGGGGCCTACAATGAGCAGTTCTTC. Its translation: CASSDGKRGAYNEQFF. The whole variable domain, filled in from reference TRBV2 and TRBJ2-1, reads EPEVTQTPSHQVTQMGQEVILRCVPISNHLYFYWYRQILGQKVEFLVSFYNNEISEKSEIFDDQFSVERPDGSNFTLKIRSTKLEDSAMYFCASSDGKRGAYNEQFFGPGTRLTVL.

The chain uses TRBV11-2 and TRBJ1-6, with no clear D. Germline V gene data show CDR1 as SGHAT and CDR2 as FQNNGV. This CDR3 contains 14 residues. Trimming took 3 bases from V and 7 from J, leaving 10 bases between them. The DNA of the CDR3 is TGTGCCAGCAGCTTTCTTCTGGCCAATTCACCCCTCCACTTT. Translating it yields CASSFLLANSPLHF.

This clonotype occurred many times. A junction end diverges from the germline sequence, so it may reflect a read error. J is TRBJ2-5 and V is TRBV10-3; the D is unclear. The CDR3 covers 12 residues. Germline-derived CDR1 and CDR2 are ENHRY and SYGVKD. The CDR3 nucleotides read TGTGCCATCAGTGAGTCCCAAGGGACCCAGTACTTC. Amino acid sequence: CAISESQGTQYF.

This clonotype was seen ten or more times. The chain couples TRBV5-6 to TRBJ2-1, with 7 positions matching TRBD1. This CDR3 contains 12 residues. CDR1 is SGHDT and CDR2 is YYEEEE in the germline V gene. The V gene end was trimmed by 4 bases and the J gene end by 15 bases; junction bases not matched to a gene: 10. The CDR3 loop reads CASSQSSGQRFF. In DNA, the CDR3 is TGTGCCAGCAGCCAGAGTTCGGGACAGAGGTTCTTC.

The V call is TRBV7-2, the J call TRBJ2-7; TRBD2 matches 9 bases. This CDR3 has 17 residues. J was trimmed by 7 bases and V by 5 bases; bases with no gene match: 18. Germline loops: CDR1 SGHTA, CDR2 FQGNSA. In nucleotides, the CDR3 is TGTGCCAGCAGCCTTCCTGGTGTAGCGGGAGCCCTCGGGGAGCAGTACTTC. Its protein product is CASSLPGVAGALGEQYF.

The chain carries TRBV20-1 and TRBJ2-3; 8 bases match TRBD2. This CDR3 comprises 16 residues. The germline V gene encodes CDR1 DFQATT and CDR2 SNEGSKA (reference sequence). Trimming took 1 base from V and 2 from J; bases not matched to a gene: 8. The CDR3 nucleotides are TGCAGTGCTAGAGCAGGGACTAGTGGGTTCACAGATACGCAGTATTTT. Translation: CSARAGTSGFTDTQYF.

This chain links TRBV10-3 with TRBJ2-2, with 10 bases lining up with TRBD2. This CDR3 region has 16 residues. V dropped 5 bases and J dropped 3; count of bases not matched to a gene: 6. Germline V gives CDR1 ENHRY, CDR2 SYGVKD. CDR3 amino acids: CAISTGTSAYTGELFF. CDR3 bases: TGTGCCATCAGTACCGGGACTAGCGCCTACACCGGGGAGCTGTTTTTT.